These 21 T cell receptor beta chains were sequenced from one sample in a study of T cell changes during pregnancy in multiple sclerosis. This table comes from immunoSEQ multiplex PCR, and its TCRdb copy is limited to in-frame clones, with some not included. The sample gives more than 60,000 clones, roughly nine tenths of which show up once; roughly 0.85% is in the top ten. Sample: peripheral blood, taken before pregnancy. These receptors were obtained from a female donor with multiple sclerosis, enrolled in a pregnancy study.

The rearrangement links TRBV5-1 to TRBJ2-3, with 15 bases identical to TRBD2. Trimming took 3 bases from V and 1 from J; bases not matched to a gene: 6. Germline V gene sequence: CDR1 SGHRS, CDR2 YFSETQ. This CDR3 region has 18 residues. CDR3 DNA: TGCGCCAGCAGCTACGGACTAGCGGGGGGGCACGGCACAGATACGCAGTATTTT. Translation gives CASSYGLAGGHGTDTQYF.

This clone was seen a single time. The chain couples TRBV7-7 to TRBJ2-7; D is uncertain. The CDR3 length is 13 residues. V was trimmed by 3 bases and J by 2 bases, leaving 8 bases between them. Germline V gives CDR1 SSHAT, CDR2 FNYEAQ (reference sequence). CDR3 sequence: CASSFSAAYEQYF. The CDR3 DNA reads TGTGCCAGCAGCTTTTCGGCGGCCTACGAGCAGTACTTC.

Turning to this clone: Its ends do not fully match the called genes, so a read error is possible. J is TRBJ2-4 and V is TRBV2, with a weak D call TRBD1 (6 bases). There are 12 residues in the CDR3. Germline V gives CDR1 SNHLY, CDR2 FYNNEI. The CDR3 DNA sequence: TGTGCCAGCAGGGGTCAGGGCAGGGGCAAGGTCTTC. Translating gives CASRGQGRGKVF.

The chain combines TRBV19 with TRBJ1-1, with D perhaps TRBD1 (5 bases). The CDR3 extends over 16 amino acids. V was cut by 4 bases and J by 1 base, with 16 bases left in between. Per germline, CDR1 LNHDA and CDR2 SQIVND (reference sequence). Here the CDR3 DNA reads TGTGCCAGTAGTAATGGGGCAGGTAACAGGAACACTGAAGCTTTCTTT. This translates into CASSNGAGNRNTEAFF.

The chain carries TRBV7-2 and TRBJ1-6; no firm D call. Trimming took 1 base from V and 14 from J, leaving 15 bases between them. Germline CDR1 SGHTA, CDR2 FQGNSA. This CDR3 comprises 14 residues. CDR3 loop: CASSLVGPNGSLHF. In DNA, the CDR3 is TGTGCCAGCAGCTTAGTGGGCCCCAATGGGTCCCTCCACTTT.

This clone appeared a single time. The rearrangement joins TRBV7-2 to TRBJ2-2; 9 bases agree with TRBD2. Germline CDR1 SGHTA, CDR2 FQGNSA. This CDR3 is built from 17 residues. V lost 5 bases to trimming and J lost 2 bases; unmatched junction nucleotides: 9. The CDR3 here is CASSRPRGGENTGELFF. CDR3 nucleotide sequence: TGTGCCAGCAGCCGCCCGCGGGGGGGGGAAAACACCGGGGAGCTGTTTTTT. Together with reference TRBV7-2 and TRBJ2-2, the CDR3 gives the full variable domain: GAGVSQSPSNKVTEKGKDVELRCDPISGHTALYWYRQSLGQGLEFLIYFQGNSAPDKSGLPSDRFSAERTGGSVSTLTIQRTQQEDSAVYLCASSRPRGGENTGELFFGEGSRLTVL.

V gene TRBV19 combines with J gene TRBJ1-1; D gene unclear. The CDR3 has 12 amino acids. CDR1 LNHDA and CDR2 SQIVND come from the germline V gene (reference sequence). The V and J ends lost 5 bases and 3 bases respectively, with 7 bases between them. In DNA, the CDR3 is TGTGCCAGTAGTGGGCCGGACACTGAAGCTTTCTTT. Translating gives CASSGPDTEAFF.

The rearrangement uses TRBV9 and TRBJ1-2; D may be TRBD1 (6 bases). Germline V gene lookup returns CDR1 SGDLS and CDR2 YYNGEE. Between the trimmed V and J ends, which lost 4 bases and 3 bases, there was a span of 16 bases. The CDR3 totals 15 residues. DNA for the CDR3: TGTGCCAGCAGCCCCCTGAGCAGGGGAGACTATGGCTACACCTTC. Protein sequence: CASSPLSRGDYGYTF.

The CDR3 region is CASSQRALGSGGTDTQYF. CDR3 sequence (DNA): TGTGCCAGCAGCCAACGAGCCCTTGGTAGCGGGGGAACAGATACGCAGTATTTT. The chain has TRBV4-2 and TRBJ2-3; 9 nucleotides agree with TRBD2. The germline CDR1 and CDR2 sequences are LGHNA and YNFKEQ. This CDR3 region has 18 residues. The junction had 12 bases not matched to a gene; V was cut back by 2 bases and J by 3 bases.

This chain joins TRBV9 and TRBJ2-7; TRBD1 matches at 12 bases. The germline CDR1 and CDR2 sequences are SGDLS and YYNGEE. V lost 3 bases and J lost 7; bases outside the gene matches: 14. This CDR3 has 17 amino acids. CDR3 residues: CASSGGQGASLSGEQYF. Written as DNA, the CDR3 is TGTGCCAGCAGCGGGGGACAGGGGGCCTCTTTATCAGGGGAGCAGTACTTC.

The table lists this clone with a count of one. The J gene is TRBJ1-2, the V gene TRBV6-5, with 7 bases lining up with TRBD1. With V trimmed by 8 bases and J by 5 bases, 5 bases remained unmatched. Germline V lookup: CDR1 MNHEY, CDR2 SVGAGI. The CDR3 length is 12 residues. CDR3 sequence: CASRQGLYGYTF. In DNA, the CDR3 is TGTGCCAGCCGACAGGGTTTATATGGCTACACCTTC.

This clone was counted between two and nine times. This chain connects TRBV7-9 to TRBJ2-2; 9 bases map to TRBD1. Germline V lookup: CDR1 SEHNR, CDR2 FQNEAQ (reference sequence). This CDR3 spans 16 amino acids. V shed 4 bases and J 8 bases; nucleotides not matched to a gene: 11. The CDR3 nucleotides are TGTGCCAGCAGCTCAGGACCGGGACAGGGACGAGGGGAGCTGTTTTTT. It translates to CASSSGPGQGRGELFF.

This chain connects TRBV7-9 to TRBJ1-1, with 9 bases aligning to TRBD1. CDR1 SEHNR and CDR2 FQNEAQ come from the germline V gene (reference sequence). CDR3 length equals 16 residues. Unmatched junction bases numbered 10, after V lost 5 bases and J lost 3 bases. The CDR3 loop is CASSPQGAGRDTEAFF. CDR3 DNA sequence: TGTGCCAGCAGCCCACAGGGGGCGGGTAGGGACACTGAAGCTTTCTTT.

The chain employs TRBV7-2 and TRBJ1-5; D gene unclear. Trimming took 1 base from V and 0 from J, leaving 7 bases between them. Germline lookup yields CDR1 SGHTA and CDR2 FQGNSA. There are 15 residues in the CDR3. CDR3 in amino acids: CASSLVGDSNQPQHF. The CDR3 DNA reads TGTGCCAGCAGCTTAGTCGGGGATAGCAATCAGCCCCAGCATTTT.

J is TRBJ1-3 and V is TRBV7-9, with D possibly being TRBD1 (5 bases). V was pared by 1 base and J by 2 bases, with 9 bases between. The CDR3 consists of 15 residues. Germline-derived CDR1 and CDR2 are SEHNR and FQNEAQ (reference sequence). DNA for the CDR3: TGTGCCAGCAGCTTAGAAGGGACTACTGGAAACACCATATATTTT. Translating it yields CASSLEGTTGNTIYF.

This clone was observed a single time. V and J are TRBV19 and TRBJ1-4; 9 nucleotides line up with TRBD1. The trim removed 5 bases at V and 10 bases at J, leaving 11 bases unmatched. Germline loops: CDR1 LNHDA, CDR2 SQIVND (reference sequence). The CDR3 runs to 15 residues. The CDR3 region has the DNA TGTGCCAGTAGTCCTCAGACAGGGGGTCGCGTAAAACTGTTTTTT. This codes for CASSPQTGGRVKLFF.

This chain connects TRBV4-2 to TRBJ2-1; 9 nucleotides line up with TRBD2. V dropped 1 base and J dropped 1; count of bases not matched to a gene: 23. This CDR3 region has 23 residues. Germline loops: CDR1 LGHNA, CDR2 YNFKEQ. CDR3 in amino acids: CASSQVPSSGTMRGGRSYNEQFF. CDR3 DNA: TGTGCCAGCAGCCAAGTCCCGTCTAGCGGGACCATGCGCGGGGGGCGGTCCTACAATGAGCAGTTCTTC.

This chain joins TRBV11-2 and TRBJ2-7; D gene ambiguous. Germline-derived CDR1 and CDR2 are SGHAT and FQNNGV. CDR3 length equals 12 residues. The V end lost 0 bases, the J end lost 5 bases, and 5 bases lay between the germline ends. The CDR3 coding sequence is TGTGCCAGCAGCTTAGAGGGCCACGAGCAGTACTTC. This sequence encodes CASSLEGHEQYF.

The chain has TRBV27 and TRBJ2-1, with unresolved D. Germline V gene sequence: CDR1 MNHEY, CDR2 SMNVEV (reference sequence). CDR3 length: 11 residues. V was clipped by 3 bases and J by 7 bases, with 4 bases between them. The CDR3 sequence: CASSFRNEQFF. CDR3 DNA: TGTGCCAGCAGTTTTCGGAATGAGCAGTTCTTC.

This chain uses TRBV27 with TRBJ1-5; 9 bases line up with TRBD1. V trimming: 8 bases; J trimming: 3 bases; junction bases outside the gene matches: 8. The CDR3 runs to 15 residues. CDR1 MNHEY and CDR2 SMNVEV come from the germline V gene (reference sequence). The CDR3 region is CASGVTGGNNQPQHF. The DNA for the CDR3 is TGTGCCAGCGGCGTGACAGGGGGTAACAATCAGCCCCAGCATTTT.

This chain joins TRBV6-5 and TRBJ1-2; D perhaps matches TRBD1 (6 bases). Trimming shortened V by 5 bases and J by 6 bases, and 16 bases separated the two germline ends. This CDR3 is 14 amino acids long. In germline, CDR1 is MNHEY, CDR2 SVGAGI. CDR3 nucleotides: TGTGCCAGCAGTCCGTTGTCCAGGGGTGATGGCTACACCTTC. The encoded protein is CASSPLSRGDGYTF.